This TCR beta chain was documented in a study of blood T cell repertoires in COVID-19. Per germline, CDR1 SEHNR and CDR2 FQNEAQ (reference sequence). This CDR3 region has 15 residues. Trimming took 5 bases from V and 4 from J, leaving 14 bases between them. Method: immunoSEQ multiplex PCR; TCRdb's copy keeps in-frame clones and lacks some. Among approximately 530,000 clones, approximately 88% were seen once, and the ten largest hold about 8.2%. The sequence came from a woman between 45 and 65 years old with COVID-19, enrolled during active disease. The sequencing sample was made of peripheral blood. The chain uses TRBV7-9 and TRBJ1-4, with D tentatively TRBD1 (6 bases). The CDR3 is CASSPSGQLNEKLFF. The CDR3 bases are TGTGCCAGCAGCCCTAGCGGACAGCTTAATGAAAAACTGTTTTTT.